This T cell receptor (beta chain) was captured in a study of T-cell reconstitution after alpha-beta-depleted transplantation in children. Broader study findings: Elevated TCRbeta diversity at day 60 was traced, in some patients, to surviving recipient T cells and thymic progenitors. The study reportedly traced alpha-beta T cells about two months after transplant to several hundred expanded graft clones. Diversity and T-cell counts at one year after transplant derived mostly from new T cells.

Between the trimmed V and J ends, which lost 8 bases and 0 bases, there was a span of 14 bases. The germline V gene encodes CDR1 MNHNS and CDR2 SASEGT. The CDR3 is 15 amino acids. Unique molecular identifiers were used to barcode this TCRbeta library. TCRdb re-derived calls from the PCR reads in MiXCR, one entry per CDR3 protein. The sample carries 55,000 to 70,000 distinct CDR3 sequences, approximately 11% recorded once. On this clonotype: No antigen is known for it.

The V gene is TRBV6-1, the J gene TRBJ1-5, with D perhaps TRBD1 (6 bases). Sequenced here: PBMCs, sampled before TCRalphabeta/CD19-depleted stem cell transplant. The TCR comes from a boy aged 10-17 years with acute myeloid leukemia, due to receive a stem cell transplant. The CDR3 sequence is CASHQGQSSNQPQHF. CDR3 nucleotide sequence: TGTGCCAGCCATCAAGGACAGAGTAGCAATCAGCCCCAGCATTTT.